Listed here is a single TCR beta chain. Authors' data handling: Amplification with reference gene primers provided the estimates of nucleated cell counts. Profiled with immunoSEQ multiplex PCR; TCRdb holds only in-frame clones, not every one. V, J and clone size reflect that table, while D and trimming were determined from the DNA. The sample lists about 75,000 clones; roughly 87% were seen once. This sample was taken from a study of blood T cell repertoires in COVID-19. The overall study: COVID-19 samples from acute and convalescent phases originated in the United States, Italy and Spain.

Sequencing input: peripheral blood. The source of this sequence is a woman aged 50 to 60 with acute or convalescent COVID-19.

The CDR3 DNA is TGTGCCAGCAGCCAAGTTGCCAGTTCCGGGGAGCTGTTTTTT. This sequence encodes CASSQVASSGELFF. The chain recombines TRBV3-1 (or the pseudogene TRBV3-2) with TRBJ2-2; D is unresolved. The germline gives CDR1 LGHDT, CDR2 YNNKEL (reference sequence). The CDR3 is 14 residues long. Deletions cut 1 base from V and 6 bases from J, with 9 bases between.